The present T cell receptor beta chain was sequenced within a study of T cell repertoires in aging, cancer and after chemotherapy (dated by TCRdb to the late 2010s). Describing the broader study: Donors were distributed across six age groups ranging from 30 or younger to 70 or older, with at least three individuals included per group. In the hematological group, paired pre- and post-chemotherapy samples were obtained from chronic lymphocytic leukemia patients treated with fludarabine- or bendamustine-based regimens. Alongside about 97 healthy donors serving as a reference group, the cohort included 218 cancer patients, of whom 94 had hematological cancers and fewer than 130 had solid cancers. To examine immunoaging and T cell reconstitution after chemotherapy, the study profiled TCR beta repertoires in peripheral blood from healthy donors and cancer patients. The complete dataset included about 8.8 million TCR reads.

V loses 6 bases at its end and J loses 3 bases; junction bases beyond the gene matches: 5. Reading the germline V gene (reference sequence) gives CDR1 MNHNY and CDR2 SVGAGI. Including the terminal cysteine and phenylalanine, the CDR3 comprises 14 residues. The sequence is cut down to CDR3 DNA, 42 bases in frame from base 1. Rearranged TRB sequences spanning V, D and J segments were amplified by multiplex touch-down PCR using a mixed TRB-A/B primer pool. Illumina adapters and sample indices were added to the amplicons in two consecutive PCR reactions performed with Phusion HS II polymerase. The amplicons were purified from gel with the NucleoSpin Gel and PCR Clean-up kit and then assessed with Qubit and an Agilent 2100 Bioanalyzer. Sequencing of libraries was carried out on an Illumina MiSeq in 600-cycle, single-indexed, paired-end runs. Per the source publication's procedure: Processing of the TRB sequences was carried out with MiXCR versions 2.12 and 3.0.5. Each unique CDR3 nucleotide sequence counted as one clone, and only productive sequences with at least two reads were retained. Shannon diversity, evenness, clonality (one minus evenness), and alpha-parameterized diversity profiles from alpha 0 to 5 were included as repertoire metrics. The IGoR algorithm was used to calculate generation probabilities for clones in the paired samples taken before and after chemotherapy. Clones were called with MiXCR by TCRdb after fastp trimmed the public reads at Q25, and only in-frame beta chains were retained. Entries that share a CDR3 protein sequence are merged under the most common genes and DNA. Clone size and V and J calls follow TCRdb, not the original study. The sample table shows 2,000 to 3,000 distinct CDR3 sequences, and 59% are seen once. Of the sample, roughly 71% falls within the top ten clones.

TCR beta rearrangements were amplified from genomic DNA extracted from peripheral blood rather than from sorted cells or RNA. On the study overall, not on this receptor specifically: Significantly lower blood TCR diversity and higher clonality were observed in untreated patients with hematological or solid cancers than in age-matched healthy donors. According to the authors, the repertoire data do not allow conclusions to be drawn about immunological memory after chemotherapy. Hematological cancer patients had infiltration of lymphoid organs, and this infiltration may itself impair thymic emigration or peripheral T cell expansion. In healthy donors, the decline in TCR diversity with age was mainly due to loss of richness, whereas in cancer patients loss of evenness also played a role. Median generation probability increased over the chemotherapy interval in both cancer cohorts, suggesting repertoire reconstitution through rebound thymic output.

This clonotype was observed a few times. Its antigen remains undetermined. The record has no base qualities; no much larger clone is one base away. This TCR came from a human donor with a blood cancer. Sequenced sample: blood. The rearrangement joined TRBV6-6 to TRBJ2-1; 7 central nucleotides agree with TRBD1. The CDR3 amino acid sequence is: CASSPGTVYNEQFF. The bases are TGTGCCAGCAGCCCCGGGACAGTCTACAATGAGCAGTTCTTC.